Listed below are T cell receptor beta chains from one sample, sequenced in a study of early T cells in non-severe SARS-CoV-2 infection. TCRdb called the 5' RACE reads again in MiXCR, with one record for every CDR3 protein. The repertoire has approximately 90,000 distinct CDR3 sequences, about 10% of them found once; the top ten carry around 4.6%. The sequencing here drew on whole blood, taken at baseline. Receptors originate from an adult who was a healthcare worker with PCR-confirmed SARS-CoV-2 infection or an uninfected control (not recorded which). CDR3s include the opening cysteine and the closing phenylalanine or tryptophan. Each record gives: J gene, V gene, D gene, clone size, CDR3 DNA, CDR3 protein. The D gene is left open where the match is weak. Clone size, where shown, is once, few, many, or a class for clones that have expanded.

TRBJ2-4 TRBV7-9 TRBD2 few TGTGCCAGCAGCTTAGATCCGACTAGCGGGAGGGACATTCAGTACTTC CASSLDPTSGRDIQYF
TRBJ2-1 TRBV7-2 NA many TGTGCCAGCAGCTACCTTGGGCCCGACCTGGGTGCTGAGCAGTTCTTC CASSYLGPDLGAEQFF
TRBJ1-6 TRBV27 NA NA TGTGCCAGCAGTTTAATGTGGCGGACGGATTCACCCCTCCACTTT CASSLMWRTDSPLHF
TRBJ2-4 TRBV29-1 NA few TGCAGCGTTGAAACACAGGGTCGGGTTTACTTC CSVETQGRVYF
TRBJ2-3 TRBV5-1 NA few TGCGCCAGCAGCTTGGCGGGACAACATACAGATACGCAGTATTTT CASSLAGQHTDTQYF
TRBJ2-1 TRBV7-6 TRBD2 NA TGTGCCAGCAGCTTAGACGGACTAGTGGAGAATGAGCAGTTCTTC CASSLDGLVENEQFF
TRBJ2-2 TRBV11-3 NA many TGTGCCAGCCAACCGGGACCTGCGAGCACCGGGGAGCTGTTTTTT CASQPGPASTGELFF
TRBJ2-3 TRBV28 NA many TGTGCCAGCAGTTTAATGGGAACGGGCAGCGGGAGCACAGATACGCAGTATTTT CASSLMGTGSGSTDTQYF
TRBJ1-1 TRBV12-3/TRBV12-4 TRBD1 few TGTGCCAGCAGGTGGGACAGTAACACTGAAGCTTTCTTT CASRWDSNTEAFF
TRBJ2-7 TRBV20-1 TRBD2 NA TGCAGTGCTAGAGACGGGGGGTCCTACGAGCAGTACTTC CSARDGGSYEQYF
TRBJ2-3 TRBV7-3 NA few TGTGCCAGCAGCCAGGCCCACACTGATACGCAGTATTTT CASSQAHTDTQYF
TRBJ1-6 TRBV25-1 TRBD1 many TGTGCCAGCAGTGAACCAAGGGGGCCCTCACCCCTCCACTTT CASSEPRGPSPLHF
TRBJ2-3 TRBV3-1 TRBD2 many TGTGCCAGCAGCCTGGGACTAGCGGGAGATACGCAGTATTTT CASSLGLAGDTQYF
TRBJ2-2 TRBV7-3 TRBD1 many TGTGCCAGCAGCGCCGGGACAGTGAACACCGGGGAGCTGTTTTTT CASSAGTVNTGELFF
TRBJ2-3 TRBV4-3 TRBD2 few TGCGCCAGCAGCCAAGTAGCGGGTAGCACAGATACGCAGTATTTT CASSQVAGSTDTQYF
TRBJ2-5 TRBV7-2 TRBD1 many TGTGCCAGCAGCCAGTACCAGGGGGCATCGAAGACCCAGTACTTC CASSQYQGASKTQYF
TRBJ2-3 TRBV5-1 NA NA TGCGCCAGCAGCCGAGGCGGTCGTAGCACAGATACGCAGTATTTT CASSRGGRSTDTQYF
TRBJ2-3 TRBV29-1 NA few TGCAGCGCCGGGACGGGACGCACAGATACGCAGTATTTT CSAGTGRTDTQYF
TRBJ2-7 TRBV10-2 NA NA TGCGCCAGCACCCAACCCCCGTACGAGCAGTACTTC CASTQPPYEQYF
TRBJ2-3 TRBV29-1 TRBD2 NA TGCAGCGTTTGGCTAGCGGGGGGGACTAGCACAGATACGCAGTATTTT CSVWLAGGTSTDTQYF
TRBJ2-7 TRBV27 TRBD2 many TGTGCCAGCAGTTTATTCGGGACTAGGTACGAGCAGTACTTC CASSLFGTRYEQYF
TRBJ1-4 TRBV9 NA NA TGTGCCAGCAGCGTAGGTGGATATCCCAATGAAAAACTGTTTTTT CASSVGGYPNEKLFF
TRBJ2-3 TRBV13 NA many TGTGCCAGCAGCTTAGGCACGGGGACCCACACAGATACGCAGTATTTT CASSLGTGTHTDTQYF
TRBJ2-1 TRBV29-1 TRBD2 few TGCAGCGTTGAAGATACATTTGGACTAGCGGGAGGGAACGTCAATGAGCAGTTCTTC CSVEDTFGLAGGNVNEQFF
TRBJ1-3 TRBV2 NA NA TGTGCCAGCAGTTTCGGGACTTCAGGAAACACCATATATTTT CASSFGTSGNTIYF
TRBJ1-2 TRBV4-3 NA many TGCGCCAGCAGCCAAGATCGCGGGGGGGTAAACTATGGCTACACCTTC CASSQDRGGVNYGYTF
TRBJ2-2 TRBV5-1 TRBD1 NA TGCGCCAGCAGCTTGAGGGGACAGGGGAACACCGGGGAGCTGTTTTTT CASSLRGQGNTGELFF
TRBJ2-5 TRBV24-1 NA few TGTGCCACCAGTGATCGTGGGCTGCTACAAGAGACCCAGTACTTC CATSDRGLLQETQYF
TRBJ2-2 TRBV4-2 TRBD2 many TGTGCCAGCAGCCAAGATGGAAGGCTAGCGGAGGCCGGGGAGCTGTTTTTT CASSQDGRLAEAGELFF
TRBJ2-3 TRBV29-1 NA NA TGCAGCGTTTTTAGAGATACGCAGTATTTT CSVFRDTQYF
TRBJ2-1 TRBV5-4 TRBD2 NA TGTGCCAGCAGCCGGACTAGCGGGAGCCGGGGTGAGCAGTTCTTC CASSRTSGSRGEQFF
TRBJ1-2 TRBV5-8 NA many TGTGCCAGCAGCTACCGTCAACATGGCTACACCTTC CASSYRQHGYTF
TRBJ1-4 TRBV5-6 NA few TGTGCCAGCAGCTTGGCCACGGGGGAAAAACTGTTTTTT CASSLATGEKLFF
TRBJ1-2 TRBV11-2 NA NA TGTGCCAGCAGCGCGGGCAGGGAGAGGGGCTACACCTTC CASSAGRERGYTF
TRBJ2-1 TRBV5-1 TRBD2 few TGCGCCAGCAGCTTACTAGCGGACTCCTACAATGAGCAGTTCTTC CASSLLADSYNEQFF
TRBJ1-1 TRBV9 TRBD1 NA TGTGCCAGCAGCGTAAGTGGACAGGGGATGAACACTGAAGTTTTCTTT CASSVSGQGMNTEVFF
TRBJ2-1 TRBV5-1 NA few TGCGCCAGCAGCAGACTGGACAAGCAGTTCTTC CASSRLDKQFF
TRBJ2-3 TRBV6-1 NA few TGTGCCAGCAGTGAAGGCCAGCTTTTGGGCACAGATACGCAGTATTTT CASSEGQLLGTDTQYF
TRBJ2-2 TRBV3-1 NA NA TGTGCCAGCAGCCTCGATACTAACACCGGGGAGCTGTTTTTT CASSLDTNTGELFF
TRBJ1-5 TRBV19 TRBD1 NA TGTGCCAGTAGTGGGACAGGCTTAAATCAGCCCCAGCATTTT CASSGTGLNQPQHF
TRBJ1-2 TRBV5-5 NA few TGTGCCAGCAGACCCCAGACAGGAGGTGACACCGGCGGCTACACCTTC CASRPQTGGDTGGYTF
TRBJ1-1 TRBV7-9 NA NA TGTGCCAGCACCCTGGGGGGGACAGAAGCTTTCTTT CASTLGGTEAFF
TRBJ1-3 TRBV11-2 NA many TGTGCCAGCAGCTTAGGGACAGACCTTTCTGGAAACACCATATATTTT CASSLGTDLSGNTIYF
TRBJ2-5 TRBV12-3/TRBV12-4 NA NA TGTGCCAGCAGCTTAGACCCTCATGGCCTAGCGAGGGCGGAGACCCAGTACTTC CASSLDPHGLARAETQYF
TRBJ2-1 TRBV5-8 NA NA TGTGCCAGCAGCAAGGGACACGCCTACAATGAGCAGTTCTTC CASSKGHAYNEQFF
TRBJ2-1 TRBV6-5 NA NA TGTGCCAGCAGGGACTTCCATGAGCAGTTCTTC CASRDFHEQFF